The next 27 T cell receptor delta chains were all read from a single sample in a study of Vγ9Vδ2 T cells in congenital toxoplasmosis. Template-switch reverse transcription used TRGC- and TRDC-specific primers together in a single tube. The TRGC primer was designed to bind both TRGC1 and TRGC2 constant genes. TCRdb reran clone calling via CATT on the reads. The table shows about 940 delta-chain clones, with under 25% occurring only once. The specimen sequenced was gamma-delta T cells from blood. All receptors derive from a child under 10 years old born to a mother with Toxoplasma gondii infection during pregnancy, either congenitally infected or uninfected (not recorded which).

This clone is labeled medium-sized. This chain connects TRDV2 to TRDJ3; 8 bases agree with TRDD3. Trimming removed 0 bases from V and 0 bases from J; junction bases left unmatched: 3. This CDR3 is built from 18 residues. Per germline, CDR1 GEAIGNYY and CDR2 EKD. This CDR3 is CACDTWGISSWDTRQMFF. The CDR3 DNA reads TGTGCCTGTGACACCTGGGGGATTAGCTCCTGGGACACCCGACAGATGTTTTTC.

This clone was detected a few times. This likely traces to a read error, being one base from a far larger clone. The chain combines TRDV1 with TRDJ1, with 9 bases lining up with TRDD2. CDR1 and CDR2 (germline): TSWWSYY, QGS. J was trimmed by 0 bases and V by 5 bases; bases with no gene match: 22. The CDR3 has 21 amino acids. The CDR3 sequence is CALGKPRRPSYFSRHTDKLIF. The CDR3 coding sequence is TGTGCTCTTGGGAAACCGCGCCGACCTTCCTACTTCTCTCGTCACACCGATAAACTCATCTTT.

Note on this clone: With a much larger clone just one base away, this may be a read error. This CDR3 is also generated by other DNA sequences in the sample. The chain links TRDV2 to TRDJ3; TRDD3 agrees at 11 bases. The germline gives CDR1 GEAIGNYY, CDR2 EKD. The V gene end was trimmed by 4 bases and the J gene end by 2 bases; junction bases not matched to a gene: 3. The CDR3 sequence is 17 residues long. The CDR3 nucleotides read TGTGCCTGTGATGTACTGGGGGATACCTGGGACACCCGACAGATGTTTTTC. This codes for CACDVLGDTWDTRQMFF.

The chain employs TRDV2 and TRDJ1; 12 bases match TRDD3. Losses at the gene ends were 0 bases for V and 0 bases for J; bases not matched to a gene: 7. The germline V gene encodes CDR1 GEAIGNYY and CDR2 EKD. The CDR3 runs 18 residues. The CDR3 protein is CACDTAAGGYANTDKLIF. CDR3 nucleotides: TGTGCCTGTGACACCGCTGCTGGGGGATACGCTAACACCGATAAACTCATCTTT.

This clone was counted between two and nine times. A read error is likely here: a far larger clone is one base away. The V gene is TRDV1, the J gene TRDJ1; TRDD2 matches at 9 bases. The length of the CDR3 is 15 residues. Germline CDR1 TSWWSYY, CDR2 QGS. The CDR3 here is CALGYFLPTPYKLTF. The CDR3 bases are TGTGCTCTTGGGTATTTCCTTCCTACCCCGTATAAACTCACCTTT.

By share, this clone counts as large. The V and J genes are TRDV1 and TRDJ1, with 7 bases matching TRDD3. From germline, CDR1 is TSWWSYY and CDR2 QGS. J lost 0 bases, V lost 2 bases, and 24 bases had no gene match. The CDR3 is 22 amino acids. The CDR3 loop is CALGEGPYLLYLGVKYTDKLIF. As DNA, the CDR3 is TGTGCTCTTGGGGAAGGCCCTTACCTACTATATCTGGGGGTCAAGTACACCGATAAACTCATCTTT.

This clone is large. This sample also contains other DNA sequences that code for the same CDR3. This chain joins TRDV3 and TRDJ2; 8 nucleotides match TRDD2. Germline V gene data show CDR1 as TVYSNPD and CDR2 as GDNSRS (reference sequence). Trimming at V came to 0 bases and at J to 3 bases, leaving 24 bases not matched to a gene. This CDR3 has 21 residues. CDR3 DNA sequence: TGTGCCTTTAGCTCCGCCTTCCTATCCCTCGGGGAATATTATCTGACAGCACAACTCTTCTTT. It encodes CAFSSAFLSLGEYYLTAQLFF.

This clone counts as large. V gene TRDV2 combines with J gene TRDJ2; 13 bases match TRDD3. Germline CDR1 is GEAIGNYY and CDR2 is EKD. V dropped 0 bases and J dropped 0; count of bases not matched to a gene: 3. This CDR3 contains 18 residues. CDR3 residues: CACDTITGGYALTAQLFF. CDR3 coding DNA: TGTGCCTGTGACACCATTACTGGGGGATACGCTTTGACAGCACAACTCTTCTTT.

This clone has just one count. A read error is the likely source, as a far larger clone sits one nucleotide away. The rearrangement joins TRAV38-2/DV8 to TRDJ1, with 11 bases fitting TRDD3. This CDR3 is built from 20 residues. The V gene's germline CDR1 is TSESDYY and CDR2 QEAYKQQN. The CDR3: CAFRRPFLWGIPHLTDKLIF. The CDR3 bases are TGTGCTTTTAGGAGACCATTCCTCTGGGGGATACCCCACCTCACCGATAAACTCATCTTT.

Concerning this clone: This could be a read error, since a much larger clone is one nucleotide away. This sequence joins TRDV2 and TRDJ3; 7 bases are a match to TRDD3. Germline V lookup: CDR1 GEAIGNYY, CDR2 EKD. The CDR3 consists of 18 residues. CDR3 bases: TGTGCCAGTGACAATACTGGGGAGCGCTCCTGGGACACCCGACAGATGTTTTTC. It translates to CASDNTGERSWDTRQMFF.

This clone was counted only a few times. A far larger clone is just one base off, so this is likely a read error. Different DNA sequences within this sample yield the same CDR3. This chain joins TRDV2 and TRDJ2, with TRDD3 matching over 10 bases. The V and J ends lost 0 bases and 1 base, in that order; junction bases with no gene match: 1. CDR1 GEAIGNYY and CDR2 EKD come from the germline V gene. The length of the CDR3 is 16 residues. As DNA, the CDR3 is TGTGCCTGTGACACCCTGGGGGATATTTTGACAGCACAACTCTTCTTT. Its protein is CACDTLGDILTAQLFF.

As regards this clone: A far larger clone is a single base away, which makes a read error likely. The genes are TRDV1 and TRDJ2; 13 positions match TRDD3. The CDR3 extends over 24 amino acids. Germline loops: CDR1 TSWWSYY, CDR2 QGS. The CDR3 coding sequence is TGTGCTCGTGGGGAACTAGATATGCGTTTGGAGCTCGTACTGGGGGATACGCGGGCAGCACAACTCTTCTTT. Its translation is CARGELDMRLELVLGDTRAAQLFF.

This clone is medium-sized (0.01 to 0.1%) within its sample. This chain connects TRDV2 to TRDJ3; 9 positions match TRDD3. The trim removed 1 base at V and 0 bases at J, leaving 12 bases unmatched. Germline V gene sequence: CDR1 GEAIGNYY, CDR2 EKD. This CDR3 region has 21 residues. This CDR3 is CACDTLPILGESSWDTRQMFF. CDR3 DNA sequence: TGTGCCTGTGACACTCTCCCTATACTGGGGGAAAGCTCCTGGGACACCCGACAGATGTTTTTC.

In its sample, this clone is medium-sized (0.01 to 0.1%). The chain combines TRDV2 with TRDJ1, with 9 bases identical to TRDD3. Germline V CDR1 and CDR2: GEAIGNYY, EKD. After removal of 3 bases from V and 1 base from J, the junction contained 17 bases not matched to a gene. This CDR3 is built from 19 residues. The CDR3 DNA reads TGTGCCTGTGACGATAACTTTACTGGGGGACTCCATATCACCGATAAACTCATCTTT. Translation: CACDDNFTGGLHITDKLIF.

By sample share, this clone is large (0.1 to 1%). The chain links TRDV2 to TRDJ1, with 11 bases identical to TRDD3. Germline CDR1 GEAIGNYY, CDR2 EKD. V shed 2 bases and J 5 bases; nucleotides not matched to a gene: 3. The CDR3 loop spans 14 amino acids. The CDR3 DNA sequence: TGTGCCTGTGACAAACTGGGGGATAGGGATAAACTCATCTTT. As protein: CACDKLGDRDKLIF.

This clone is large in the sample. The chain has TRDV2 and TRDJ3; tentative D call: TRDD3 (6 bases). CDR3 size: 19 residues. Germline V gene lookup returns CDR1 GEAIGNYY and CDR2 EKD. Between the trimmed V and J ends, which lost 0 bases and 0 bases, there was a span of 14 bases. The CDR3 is CACDTGWGKSSWDTRQMFF. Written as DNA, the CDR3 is TGTGCCTGTGACACCGGCTGGGGCAAAAGCTCCTGGGACACCCGACAGATGTTTTTC.

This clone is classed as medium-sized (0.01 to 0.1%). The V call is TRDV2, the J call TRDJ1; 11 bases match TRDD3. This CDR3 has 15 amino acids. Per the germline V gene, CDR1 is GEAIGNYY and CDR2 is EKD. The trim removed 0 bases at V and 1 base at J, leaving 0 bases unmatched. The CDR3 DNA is TGTGCCTGTGACACCTGGGGGATACGCACCGATAAACTCATCTTT. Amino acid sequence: CACDTWGIRTDKLIF.

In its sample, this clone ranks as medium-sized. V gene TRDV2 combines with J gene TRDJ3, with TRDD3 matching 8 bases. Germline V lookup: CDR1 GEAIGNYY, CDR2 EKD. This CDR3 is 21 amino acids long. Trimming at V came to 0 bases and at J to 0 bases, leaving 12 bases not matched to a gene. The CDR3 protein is CACDTVGGSNFSSWDTRQMFF. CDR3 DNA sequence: TGTGCCTGTGACACCGTTGGGGGATCGAACTTCAGCTCCTGGGACACCCGACAGATGTTTTTC.

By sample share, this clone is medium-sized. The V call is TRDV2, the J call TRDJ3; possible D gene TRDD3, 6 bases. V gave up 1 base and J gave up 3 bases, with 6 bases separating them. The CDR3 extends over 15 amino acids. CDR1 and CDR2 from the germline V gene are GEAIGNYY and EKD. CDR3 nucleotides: TGTGCCTGTGACACGGGATACTGGGACACCCGACAGATGTTTTTC. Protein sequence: CACDTGYWDTRQMFF.

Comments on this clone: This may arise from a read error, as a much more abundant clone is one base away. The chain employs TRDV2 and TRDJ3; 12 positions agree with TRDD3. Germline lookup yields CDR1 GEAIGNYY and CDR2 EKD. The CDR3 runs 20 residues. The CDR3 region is CACDTVLGDTSSWDTRQVFF. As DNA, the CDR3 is TGTGCCTGTGACACCGTACTGGGGGATACTAGCTCCTGGGACACCCGACAGGTGTTTTTC.

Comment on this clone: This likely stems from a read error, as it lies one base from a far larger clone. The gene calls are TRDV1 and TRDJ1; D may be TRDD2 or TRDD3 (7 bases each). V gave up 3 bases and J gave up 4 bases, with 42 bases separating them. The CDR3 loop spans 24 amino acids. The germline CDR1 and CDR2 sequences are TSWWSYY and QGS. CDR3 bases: TGTGCTCTTGGGGACACCGCCTTCCTCACATTAACCCACCGGGGGATCATCGGACACGATAAACTCATCTTT. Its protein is CALGDTAFLTLTHRGIIGHDKLIF.

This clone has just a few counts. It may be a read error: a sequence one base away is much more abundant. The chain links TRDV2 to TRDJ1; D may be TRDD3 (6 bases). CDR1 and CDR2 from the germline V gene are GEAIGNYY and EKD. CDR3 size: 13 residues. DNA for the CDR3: TGTGCCAGTGACACCTGGGGCACCGATAAACTCATCTTT. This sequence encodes CASDTWGTDKLIF.

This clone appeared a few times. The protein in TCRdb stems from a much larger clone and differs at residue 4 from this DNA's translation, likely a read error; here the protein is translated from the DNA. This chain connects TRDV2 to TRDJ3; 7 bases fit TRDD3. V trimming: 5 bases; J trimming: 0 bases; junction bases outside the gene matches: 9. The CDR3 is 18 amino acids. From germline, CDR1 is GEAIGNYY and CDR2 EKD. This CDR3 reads CACGPPGGLSWDTRQMFF. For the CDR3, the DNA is TGTGCCTGTGGCCCACCTGGGGGTCTCTCCTGGGACACCCGACAGATGTTTTTC.

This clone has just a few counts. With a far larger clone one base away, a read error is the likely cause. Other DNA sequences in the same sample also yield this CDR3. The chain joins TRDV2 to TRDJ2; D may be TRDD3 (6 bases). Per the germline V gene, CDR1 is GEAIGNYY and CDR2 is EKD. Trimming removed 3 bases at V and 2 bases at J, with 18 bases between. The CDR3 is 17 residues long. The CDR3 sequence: CACDSLLGTGLTAQLFF. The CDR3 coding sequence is TGTGCCTGTGACTCTCTACTGGGTACAGGGTTGACAGCACAACTCTTCTTT.

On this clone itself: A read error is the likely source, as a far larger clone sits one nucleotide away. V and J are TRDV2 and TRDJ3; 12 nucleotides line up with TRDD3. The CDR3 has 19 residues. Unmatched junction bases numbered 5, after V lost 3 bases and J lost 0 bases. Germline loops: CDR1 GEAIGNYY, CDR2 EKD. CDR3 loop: CACDAWGIRNSWDTRQMFF. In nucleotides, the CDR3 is TGTGCCTGTGACGCCTGGGGGATACGGAACTCCTGGGACACCCGACAGATGTTTTTC.

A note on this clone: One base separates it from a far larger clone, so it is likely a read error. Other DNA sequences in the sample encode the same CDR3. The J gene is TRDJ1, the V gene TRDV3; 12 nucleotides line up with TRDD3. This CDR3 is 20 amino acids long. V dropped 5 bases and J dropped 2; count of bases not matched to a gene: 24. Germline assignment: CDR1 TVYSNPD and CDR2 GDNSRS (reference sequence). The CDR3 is CALGGGWGIRSTYNTDKLIF. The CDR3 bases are TGTGCCCTCGGAGGGGGCTGGGGGATACGCTCCACCTACAATACCGATAAACTCATCTTT. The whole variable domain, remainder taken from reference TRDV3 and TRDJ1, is CDKVTQSSPDQTVASGSEVVLLCTYDTVYSNPDLFWYRIRPDYSFQFVFYGDNSRSEGADFTQGRFSVKHILTQKAFHLVISPVRTEDSATYYCALGGGWGIRSTYNTDKLIFGKGTRVTVEP.

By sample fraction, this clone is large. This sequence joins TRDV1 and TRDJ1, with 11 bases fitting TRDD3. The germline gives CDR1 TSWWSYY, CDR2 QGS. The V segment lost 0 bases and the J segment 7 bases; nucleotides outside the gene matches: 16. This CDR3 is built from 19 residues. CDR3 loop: CALGELFRYWGIGGGKLIF. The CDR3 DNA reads TGTGCTCTTGGGGAACTTTTCCGTTACTGGGGGATAGGGGGAGGTAAACTCATCTTT.